This TCR beta chain was identified in a study of OX40 agonist ivuxolimab in advanced cancers. Libraries were prepared by immunoSEQ multiplex PCR; TCRdb keeps only in-frame clonotypes and omits some of them. The table lists over 65,000 clones, roughly 84% of them singletons. As concerns this clone: Sequence at one end of the junction differs from germline and may be a read error.

Germline V gives CDR1 SSHAT, CDR2 FNYEAQ (reference sequence). The CDR3 runs 13 residues. Autoimmune disease history or systemic immunosuppression disqualified patients. Peripheral blood came from all dose cohorts at three timepoints. The chain joins TRBV7-7 to TRBJ2-5; no firm D call. The source of this sequence is an adult with an advanced solid tumor such as melanoma, head and neck, liver or kidney cancer. The source material was CD4+ or CD8+ T cells sorted from blood, sampled in a trial of the OX40 agonist ivuxolimab. The CDR3 DNA follows: TGTGCTAGCAGCTTAACTTTCCAAGAGACCCAGTACTTC. Its translation: CASSLTFQETQYF.